The table lists the clone carrying this T cell receptor (beta chain) with a few counts. What it binds is not known. Subjects aged 18 to 65 presented with newly diagnosed hyperthyroidism of less than 2 months' duration. Clinicians diagnosed patients from clinical symptoms, serum thyroxine and TRAb, thyroid ultrasound and orbital computed tomography. Sample collection date corresponds to first hyperthyroidism diagnosis, prior to any ophthalmopathy symptoms. The data derive from a study of T cells in Graves' hyperthyroidism and ophthalmopathy. Study conclusions and caveats: Ophthalmopathy onset followed model prediction by a median about seven months.

The TCR beta CDR3 regions underwent amplification using RNA transcripts as the source. Using the HTBI primer set, a first-round RT-PCR was run on the TCR CDR3. TCRdb redid the calling of the multiplex PCR reads with MiXCR, one entry per CDR3 protein. The profile covers more than 550,000 distinct CDR3 sequences, with around 20% appearing a single time and approximately 15% taken by the ten largest. Trimming cost V 1 base and J 0 bases, with 10 bases left between them. This CDR3 is built from 16 residues. Germline CDR1 SGHVS, CDR2 FQNEAQ. The receptor comes from a woman aged 45-65 years with Graves' hyperthyroidism that later progressed to Graves' ophthalmopathy. The chain uses TRBV7-8 and TRBJ1-3, with D uncertain. Sequencing input: blood. In DNA, the CDR3 is TGTGCCAGCAGCTTAGGTCGGAGTGACTCTGGAAACACCATATATTTT. Translated, it gives CASSLGRSDSGNTIYF.